The source of this TCR beta chain is a study of human T cells and chemical hapten exposure. Study as a whole: Upper-back patch tests with 0.01% DPC were read at 6 days. Study-level findings and limits: Counts of expanded TCRs (at PT1) showed a positive correlation with patch test score.

TCRdb itself ran the RACE reads through MiXCR, one entry per CDR3 protein. The sample records some 52,000 distinct CDR3 sequences, more than 9.5% being singletons. This clonotype has ten or more counts. Its antigen is still unknown. The V gene's germline CDR1 is LGHDT and CDR2 YNNKEL (reference sequence). The CDR3 runs 19 residues. J was trimmed by 6 bases and V by 0 bases; bases with no gene match: 16. Time point here: patch test 1, 2 weeks after DPC sensitization. This sample's treatment: therapeutic diphenylcyclopropenone sensitization with weekly scalp DPC. Before extraction, the whole blood was not fractionated, and total RNA was taken from it.

The clonotype comes from a woman aged 40 to 50 with alopecia areata. Some clones in this sample may be carry-over from other donors' samples. The sample in question was whole blood, obtained in connection with sensitization to the hapten diphenylcyclopropenone (DPC). The chain couples TRBV3-1 to TRBJ2-1, with 8 bases fitting TRBD1. CDR3 protein: CASSQELSKTGEDVNEQFF. CDR3 sequence (DNA): TGTGCCAGCAGCCAAGAACTTTCGAAGACAGGGGAGGATGTCAATGAGCAGTTCTTC.